The text below deals with one T cell receptor beta chain. The antigen is not known. Measured with immunoSEQ multiplex PCR; TCRdb has only the in-frame clones, and not every one. The sample contains around 29,000 clones, 80% to 85% of which appear only once. This entry is derived from a study of somatic mutations in cytotoxic T cells in rheumatoid arthritis. Whole-study results and caveats: Rising age went with increasing CD8+ clonality in rheumatoid arthritis patients; healthy controls showed no such increase.

V lost 1 base, J lost 3 bases, and 7 bases lay in between. The CDR3 extends over 13 amino acids. Germline V gene data show CDR1 as SGHAT and CDR2 as FQNNGV. Sequencing was performed on CD8+ T cells sorted from blood. This chain uses TRBV11-2 with TRBJ2-7, with D possibly matching TRBD1 (5 bases). The TCR comes from an adult with rheumatoid arthritis. Here the CDR3 DNA reads TGTGCCAGCAGCTTAGGCAGGGACTACGAGCAGTACTTC. It encodes CASSLGRDYEQYF.